The clone carrying this T cell receptor beta chain has only a few counts. Its antigen is undetermined. This entry belongs to a study of T cells in Graves' hyperthyroidism and ophthalmopathy. Findings of the study overall: Ophthalmopathy, as predicted by the model, came a median around 6 months after the prediction.

Graves' hyperthyroidism without ophthalmopathy progression within 18 months was termed stable. The patients, who ranged from 18 to 65 in age, presented with newly diagnosed hyperthyroidism lasting under 2 months. Diagnoses used clinical symptoms, serum thyroxine and TRAb, thyroid ultrasound and orbital computed tomography. Authors of the study amplified TCR beta CDR3 regions from RNA transcripts. HTBI primers were employed in a first-round RT-PCR of the TCR CDR3. Using its own MiXCR run on the multiplex PCR reads, TCRdb lists one record per CDR3 protein. The sample consists of fewer than 850,000 distinct CDR3 sequences, around a sixth of them appearing once. There are 12 residues in the CDR3. The V gene's germline CDR1 is DFQATT and CDR2 SNEGSKA (reference sequence).

Material: blood. The chain has TRBV20-1 and TRBJ2-7; 11 bases are a match to TRBD2. The receptor was derived from a man aged 50 to 59 with Graves' hyperthyroidism. This CDR3 reads CGVSGRAHEQYF. For the CDR3, the DNA is TGCGGGGTTAGCGGGAGGGCCCACGAGCAGTACTTC.